What follows are 22 T cell receptor beta chains derived from one specimen sequenced in a study of cytotoxic CD8 clonotypes in ibrutinib-treated CLL. Method: immunoSEQ multiplex PCR; TCRdb's copy keeps in-frame clones and lacks some. The sample carries 150,000 or so clones, more than 70% recorded once. This specimen was PBMCs, taken after 36 months of ibrutinib treatment. Receptors were obtained from a human donor with chronic lymphocytic leukemia.

As regards this clone: At one of its ends the junction is not consistent with the germline gene, which may arise from a read error. This chain joins TRBV7-9 and TRBJ1-1, with D unclear. CDR3 length: 15 residues. Germline V gives CDR1 SEHNR, CDR2 FQNEAQ (reference sequence). The CDR3 DNA reads as TGTGCCAGCAGCTTACGGAACGTTGTGAATACTGAAGCTTTCTTT. Encoded protein: CASSLRNVVNTEAFF.

The rearrangement joins TRBV5-6 to TRBJ2-7; no clear D gene. V was cut by 4 bases and J by 0 bases, with 8 bases left in between. The CDR3 consists of 13 residues. The V gene's germline CDR1 is SGHDT and CDR2 YYEEEE. The CDR3 DNA reads TGTGCCAGCAGCCCGGTTCACTCCTACGAGCAGTACTTC. Its translation: CASSPVHSYEQYF. Looking up the rest from reference TRBV5-6 and TRBJ2-7 gives the full variable domain: DAGVTQSPTHLIKTRGQQVTLRCSPKSGHDTVSWYQQALGQGPQFIFQYYEEEERQRGNFPDRFSGHQFPNYSSELNVNALLLGDSALYLCASSPVHSYEQYFGPGTRLTVT.

This clone has only a few counts. The rearrangement joins TRBV5-1 to TRBJ1-3, with 8 nucleotides matching TRBD1. Germline-derived CDR1 and CDR2 are SGHRS and YFSETQ. V dropped 4 bases and J dropped 4; count of bases not matched to a gene: 1. The CDR3 extends over 13 amino acids. This CDR3 is CASSRTGGNTIYF. The CDR3 bases are TGCGCCAGCAGCCGGACAGGGGGAAACACCATATATTTT.

The J gene is TRBJ2-1, the V gene TRBV18; TRBD1 matches at 7 bases. The CDR3 sequence is 15 residues long. Germline V gene lookup returns CDR1 KGHSH and CDR2 LQKENI. V trimming: 2 bases; J trimming: 8 bases; junction bases outside the gene matches: 9. The CDR3 loop is CASSPTGQLVDEQFF. In DNA, the CDR3 is TGTGCCAGCTCACCAACGGGACAGCTCGTGGATGAGCAGTTCTTC. The full variable domain, with the rest looked up from reference TRBV18 and TRBJ2-1, is NAGVMQNPRHLVRRRGQEARLRCSPMKGHSHVYWYRQLPEEGLKFMVYLQKENIIDESGMPKERFSAEFPKEGPSILRIQQVVRGDSAAYFCASSPTGQLVDEQFFGPGTRLTVL.

This clone was observed a handful of times. The genes are TRBV29-1 and TRBJ1-2; perhaps TRBD1 as D (5 bases). V was pared by 1 base and J by 3 bases, with 6 bases between. Germline assignment: CDR1 SQVTM and CDR2 ANQGSEA. The CDR3 runs to 12 residues. The CDR3 here is CSVEATDYGYTF. DNA of the CDR3: TGCAGCGTTGAAGCGACAGACTATGGCTACACCTTC.

The V call is TRBV21-1, the J call TRBJ1-5. TRBV21-1 is termed a pseudogene. The CDR3 sequence is 14 residues long. The CDR3 sequence: CASSKWEVNQPQHF. As DNA, the CDR3 is TGTGCCAGCAGCAAATGGGAGGTGAATCAGCCCCAGCATTTT.

The rearrangement joins TRBV6-5 to TRBJ1-2; D remains ambiguous. The CDR3 consists of 12 residues. Looked up from germline, CDR1 is MNHEY and CDR2 is SVGAGI. V was trimmed by 0 bases and J by 7 bases, leaving 6 bases between them. This chain's CDR3 is CASSYSAGGYTF. For the CDR3, the DNA is TGTGCCAGCAGTTACTCGGCGGGTGGCTACACCTTC.

The chain combines TRBV9 with TRBJ2-5; 10 bases match TRBD2. The CDR3 extends over 16 amino acids. Losses at the gene ends were 0 bases for V and 1 base for J; bases not matched to a gene: 3. Germline V CDR1 and CDR2: SGDLS, YYNGEE. CDR3 DNA sequence: TGTGCCAGCAGCGTAGGGGCTAGCGGGGGCCAAGAGACCCAGTACTTC. It yields the protein CASSVGASGGQETQYF.

The CDR3: CATGRTMNTEAFF. In DNA form, the CDR3 reads TGTGCCACCGGTCGGACCATGAACACTGAAGCTTTCTTT. The V gene is TRBV10-3, the J gene TRBJ1-1; D gene uncertain. Germline CDR1 reads ENHRY; CDR2 reads SYGVKD. The CDR3 consists of 13 residues. V was pared by 10 bases and J by 0 bases, with 12 bases between.

This clone was counted a few times. The chain is built from TRBV10-1 and TRBJ1-4; D remains ambiguous. Germline V gives CDR1 WNHNN, CDR2 SYGVQD (reference sequence). Trimming removed 0 bases at V and 4 bases at J, with 3 bases between. There are 13 residues in the CDR3. CDR3 bases: TGCGCCAGCAGTGAGTCCGGTAATGAAAAACTGTTTTTT. It yields the protein CASSESGNEKLFF.

This clone was seen once. CDR3 protein: CASSLRPTGSTRNEQYF. The CDR3 DNA follows: TGCGCCAGCAGCTTACGGCCGACAGGGTCTACGCGCAACGAGCAGTACTTC. J is TRBJ2-7 and V is TRBV5-1, with 7 bases fitting TRBD1. CDR3 size: 17 residues. The germline V gene has CDR1 SGHRS and CDR2 YFSETQ. V shed 2 bases, J shed 5 bases, and the junction held 16 bases outside the gene matches.

In the case of this clone: At one end, the junction sequence differs from germline, possibly due to a read error. The rearrangement joins TRBV5-1 to TRBJ2-1; D not resolved. This CDR3 has 12 amino acids. The germline gives CDR1 SGHRS, CDR2 YFSETQ. The CDR3 reads CASRLGYNEQFF. The CDR3 nucleotides read TGCGCCAGCAGGTTGGGGTACAATGAGCAGTTCTTC. The whole variable domain, remainder taken from reference TRBV5-1 and TRBJ2-1, is KAGVTQTPRYLIKTRGQQVTLSCSPISGHRSVSWYQQTPGQGLQFLFEYFSETQRNKGNFPGRFSGRQFSNSRSEMNVSTLELGDSALYLCASRLGYNEQFFGPGTRLTVL.

The V and J genes are TRBV10-2 and TRBJ2-1, with TRBD2 matching over 7 bases. The length of the CDR3 is 15 residues. V was pared by 5 bases and J by 0 bases, with 4 bases of the junction left unmatched. CDR1 and CDR2 (germline): WSHSY, SAAADI. The CDR3 DNA reads as TGCGCCAGCAGTTTCGGGGGGACCTCCTACAATGAGCAGTTCTTC. This encodes CASSFGGTSYNEQFF.

The chain recombines TRBV28 with TRBJ2-3, with 12 bases fitting TRBD2. Trimming at V came to 3 bases and at J to 4 bases, leaving 5 bases not matched to a gene. CDR1 is MDHEN, CDR2 SYDVKM, per germline. The CDR3 covers 16 residues. CDR3 nucleotides: TGTGCCAGCAGTTTGCTAGCGGGGGGGAAAGCAGATACGCAGTATTTT. As protein: CASSLLAGGKADTQYF.

This clone has just one count. This chain joins TRBV6-1 and TRBJ2-2, with D hard to call. Germline CDR1 MNHNS, CDR2 SASEGT. CDR3 size: 14 residues. Trimming took off 7 bases at V and 0 bases at J, with 9 bases between the two ends. The CDR3 region is CASTQGPNTGELFF. CDR3 coding DNA: TGTGCCAGCACCCAAGGTCCGAACACCGGGGAGCTGTTTTTT.

The rearrangement uses TRBV21-1 and TRBJ1-3. TRBV21-1 is deemed a pseudogene. The CDR3 runs 16 residues. The CDR3: CASSEHGRTSGNTIYF. In DNA, the CDR3 is TGTGCCAGCAGCGAACACGGACGGACCTCTGGAAACACCATATATTTT.

This chain joins TRBV6-5 and TRBJ1-6, with D uncertain. This CDR3 contains 12 residues. Trimming stripped 8 bases from V and 4 bases from J, with 6 bases between. CDR1 MNHEY and CDR2 SVGAGI come from the germline V gene. The CDR3 region has the DNA TGTGCCAGCGGCGAATATAATTCACCCCTCCACTTT. This sequence encodes CASGEYNSPLHF.

This clone was recorded once. The chain recombines TRBV2 with TRBJ2-5; D is undetermined. Trimming stripped 7 bases from V and 2 bases from J, with 14 bases between. The CDR3 has 14 residues. Germline CDR1 SNHLY, CDR2 FYNNEI. This chain's CDR3 is CASTPSGRQETQYF. DNA of the CDR3: TGTGCCAGCACCCCTTCCGGGCGTCAAGAGACCCAGTACTTC.

The chain carries TRBV5-6 and TRBJ1-4; D might be TRBD1 (6 bases). The ends were cut back, 0 bases at V and 7 bases at J, with 10 bases in the middle. Germline lookup yields CDR1 SGHDT and CDR2 YYEEEE. The CDR3 has 14 amino acids. The CDR3: CASSLGGGLEKLFF. CDR3 nucleotide sequence: TGTGCCAGCAGCTTGGGTGGGGGCCTTGAAAAACTGTTTTTT.

The rearrangement joins TRBV2 to TRBJ2-1; D is possibly TRBD2 (5 bases). Looked up from germline, CDR1 is SNHLY and CDR2 is FYNNEI. V shed 6 bases and J shed 8 bases, with 8 bases lying between them. This CDR3 contains 11 residues. The CDR3 spells CASRREYEQFF. CDR3 sequence (DNA): TGTGCCAGCAGGAGGGAGTATGAGCAGTTCTTC.

The CDR3 is CASSPQAGSGSYNSPLHF. In DNA form, the CDR3 reads TGTGCCAGCTCACCACAGGCGGGGAGCGGCTCCTATAATTCACCCCTCCACTTT. This sequence joins TRBV18 and TRBJ1-6; D remains unclear. The V gene lost 1 base and the J gene lost 0 bases, with 13 bases spanning the gap. The CDR3 is 18 amino acids. Germline lookup yields CDR1 KGHSH and CDR2 LQKENI.

The rearrangement links TRBV10-3 to TRBJ2-2; a possible D gene is TRBD2 (5 bases). Trimming took 7 bases from V and 1 from J, leaving 13 bases between them. CDR3 size: 15 residues. CDR1 and CDR2 (germline): ENHRY, SYGVKD. In nucleotides, the CDR3 is TGTGCCATCATGTCAGCGGAGAGGAACACCGGGGAGCTGTTTTTT. It encodes CAIMSAERNTGELFF.